The 14 T cell receptor beta chains below were found in one sample sequenced in a study of CD8+ T cells in alopecia areata. TCR sequencing used cDNA made by reverse transcription of extracted RNA. Clones were sequenced by immunoSEQ multiplex PCR, and TCRdb holds only the in-frame ones, with some missing. The sample has about 150,000 clones, less than 65% seen once. Sequenced sample: CD8+ T cells sorted from blood. The receptors shown here come from a human donor in good health.

V gene TRBV4-2 combines with J gene TRBJ2-7, with TRBD2 as a possible D gene (6 bases). The V and J ends lost 4 bases and 6 bases respectively, with 10 bases between them. The CDR3 loop spans 12 amino acids. Germline CDR1 is LGHNA and CDR2 is YNFKEQ. The CDR3 DNA reads as TGTGCCAGCAGCCCGATGGGGGGCGAGCAGTACTTC. Residues: CASSPMGGEQYF.

In this sample, this clone turned up a few times. The genes are TRBV29-1 and TRBJ2-1, with D uncertain. CDR1 SQVTM and CDR2 ANQGSEA come from the germline V gene. The length of the CDR3 is 12 residues. CDR3 in amino acids: CSYYYSYNEQFF. DNA for the CDR3: TGCAGTTACTATTATTCTTACAATGAGCAGTTCTTC.

The chain recombines TRBV6-5 with TRBJ2-1, with TRBD1 matching 7 bases. The CDR3 spans 16 residues. The germline CDR1 and CDR2 sequences are MNHEY and SVGAGI. J was trimmed by 3 bases and V by 2 bases; bases with no gene match: 7. CDR3 amino acids: CASSYLIGTDYNEQFF. In DNA form, the CDR3 reads TGTGCCAGCAGTTACCTAATCGGGACAGACTACAATGAGCAGTTCTTC.

The chain couples TRBV9 to TRBJ2-6, with D possibly TRBD2 on 6 matching bases. Germline assignment: CDR1 SGDLS and CDR2 YYNGEE. CDR3 length: 16 residues. V was pared by 3 bases and J by 0 bases, with 10 bases between. CDR3 amino acids: CASSGGLSSGANVLTF. CDR3 coding DNA: TGTGCCAGCAGCGGGGGACTGAGCTCTGGGGCCAACGTCCTGACTTTC.

CDR3 residues: CASSEAGDRPNYEQYF. For the CDR3, the DNA is TGTGCCAGCAGCGAAGCCGGGGACAGACCGAACTACGAGCAGTACTTC. J is TRBJ2-7 and V is TRBV7-8; TRBD1 aligns across 7 bases. The CDR3 is made up of 16 amino acids. Per the germline V gene, CDR1 is SGHVS and CDR2 is FQNEAQ. Trimming took 5 bases from V and 3 from J; bases not matched to a gene: 13.

This clone turned up a few times. This sequence joins TRBV28 and TRBJ2-2; D is unclear. Germline CDR1 is MDHEN and CDR2 is SYDVKM. CDR3 size: 12 residues. V lost 3 bases and J 4 bases, leaving 3 bases between the germline ends. DNA of the CDR3: TGTGCCAGCAGTTTGTTCACCGGGGAGCTGTTTTTT. Protein sequence: CASSLFTGELFF.

This clone was detected only a few times. The chain combines TRBV11-2 with TRBJ2-5; no reliable D call. The CDR3 has 13 amino acids. CDR1 and CDR2 from the germline V gene are SGHAT and FQNNGV. Trimming left V 4 bases short and J 4 bases short, with 10 bases between. In nucleotides, the CDR3 is TGTGCCAGCAGCTCGACTCGTCTAGAGACCCAGTACTTC. As protein: CASSSTRLETQYF.

The chain links TRBV30 to TRBJ1-2; 7 positions agree with TRBD1. The CDR3 runs to 14 residues. CDR1 is GTSNPN, CDR2 SVGIG, per germline (reference sequence). The trim removed 8 bases at V and 1 base at J, leaving 10 bases unmatched. CDR3 bases: TGTGCCGCGCTGGGGACAGACCTTAACTATGGCTACACCTTC. It translates to CAALGTDLNYGYTF.

The chain links TRBV9 to TRBJ2-7; the D call may be TRBD1 or TRBD2 (5 bases each). Germline CDR1 is SGDLS and CDR2 is YYNGEE. The CDR3 loop spans 14 amino acids. V dropped 4 bases and J dropped 2 bases, with 13 bases sitting between them. DNA for the CDR3: TGTGCCAGCAGCCATGGTGGGGACCCCTACGAGCAGTACTTC. It specifies CASSHGGDPYEQYF.

A few counts support this clone. The chain's CDR3 is CASSSYAPGYTF. CDR3 DNA: TGTGCCAGCAGCTCCTACGCTCCCGGCTACACCTTC. V gene TRBV7-9 combines with J gene TRBJ1-2; D not resolved. The CDR3 extends over 12 amino acids. The germline V gene encodes CDR1 SEHNR and CDR2 FQNEAQ (reference sequence). V lost 4 bases to trimming and J lost 8 bases, with 11 bases between them. Supplemented by reference TRBV7-9 and TRBJ1-2, the full variable domain reads DTGVSQNPRHKITKRGQNVTFRCDPISEHNRLYWYRQTLGQGPEFLTYFQNEAQLEKSRLLSDRFSAERPKGSFSTLEIQRTEQGDSAMYLCASSSYAPGYTFGSGTRLTVV.

The chain carries TRBV7-8 and TRBJ2-5; 7 bases align to TRBD2. V trimming: 3 bases; J trimming: 1 base; junction bases outside the gene matches: 5. This CDR3 has 15 residues. Germline CDR1 reads SGHVS; CDR2 reads FQNEAQ. In DNA, the CDR3 is TGTGCCAGCAGCTTGTGGGGGGGACTCCAAGAGACCCAGTACTTC. As protein: CASSLWGGLQETQYF.

This clone was observed a handful of times. V usage is TRBV2 and J usage is TRBJ2-4; a possible D gene is TRBD2 (6 bases). The CDR3 length is 18 residues. V was pared by 4 bases and J by 0 bases, with 19 bases between. Germline V gene lookup returns CDR1 SNHLY and CDR2 FYNNEI. The CDR3 coding sequence is TGTGCCAGCAGTGTGGGCCGGGACTCGGATATAGCCAAAAACATTCAGTACTTC. It yields the protein CASSVGRDSDIAKNIQYF.

The V and J genes are TRBV27 and TRBJ2-4, with D perhaps TRBD1 or TRBD2 (7 bases each). CDR1 is MNHEY, CDR2 SMNVEV, per germline (reference sequence). Trimming removed 3 bases at V and 8 bases at J, with 14 bases between. The CDR3 has 14 residues. The CDR3 reads CASSLGPGGDIQYF. The DNA of the CDR3 is TGTGCCAGCAGTTTGGGGCCAGGGGGGGACATTCAGTACTTC.

This chain uses TRBV29-1 with TRBJ2-7; no firm D call. The CDR3 spans 13 residues. The germline gives CDR1 SQVTM, CDR2 ANQGSEA. The ends were cut back, 1 base at V and 0 bases at J, with 7 bases in the middle. CDR3 bases: TGCAGCGTTGAAGTAACTGGCTCCTACGAGCAGTACTTC. Encoded protein: CSVEVTGSYEQYF.